The present entry profiles one TCR beta chain with its context. This CDR3 comprises 15 residues. V dropped 0 bases and J dropped 5; count of bases not matched to a gene: 3. Germline assignment: CDR1 SGHVS and CDR2 FQNEAQ. As originally analysed: The authors estimated nucleated cell counts from reference gene primer amplification. Libraries were prepared by immunoSEQ multiplex PCR; TCRdb keeps only in-frame clonotypes and omits some of them. V and J calls and clone size are given by that table; D and trimming were obtained from the DNA. Among some 250,000 clones listed, about 90% were seen once. The sample is drawn from a study of blood T cell repertoires in COVID-19. Overall study: The analysed material was cDNA or gDNA that came from T cells, B-cell-depleted T cells, or PBMCs.

This clonotype was obtained from a man aged 55 to 70 with acute or convalescent COVID-19. Sequencing input: peripheral blood. V is TRBV7-8 and J is TRBJ2-7; 11 nucleotides match TRBD1. The CDR3 reads CASSLAQGQGDEQYF. DNA for the CDR3: TGTGCCAGCAGCTTAGCGCAGGGACAGGGGGACGAGCAGTACTTC.